This entry lists 13 T cell receptor beta chains sequenced from one sample in a study of CD8 T cells in Susac syndrome. An amount of RNA that ranged from roughly 0.45 to 1 ug was reverse transcribed with random hexamers. MiXCR was run by TCRdb on the immunoSEQ multiplex PCR reads, yielding one entry per CDR3 protein. This sample has 300,000 to 350,000 distinct CDR3 sequences, with about 90% found just once. The sequencing input was CD4+ T cells from PBMCs. The source is a human donor with multiple sclerosis.

V gene TRBV2 combines with J gene TRBJ1-2; D gene ambiguous. The germline CDR1 and CDR2 sequences are SNHLY and FYNNEI. Deletions cut 6 bases from V and 4 bases from J, with 21 bases between. The length of the CDR3 is 16 residues. The CDR3 nucleotides read TGTGCCAGCAGAGAGTCGGCGGTTCCGTCTAGCTATGGCTACACCTTC. The encoded protein is CASRESAVPSSYGYTF.

The V gene is TRBV18, the J gene TRBJ2-7, with a possible D match to TRBD1 (6 bases). V dropped 2 bases and J dropped 3 bases, with 11 bases sitting between them. The germline V gene has CDR1 KGHSH and CDR2 LQKENI. This CDR3 comprises 14 residues. The CDR3 is CASSPVTGNYEQYF. DNA of the CDR3: TGTGCCAGCTCACCAGTCACAGGGAACTACGAGCAGTACTTC.

The chain joins TRBV6-2 or TRBV6-3 to TRBJ1-5, with 7 bases aligning to TRBD1. The V segment lost 5 bases and the J segment 5 bases; nucleotides outside the gene matches: 3. This CDR3 contains 13 residues. Germline V gene lookup returns CDR1 MNHEY and CDR2 SVGEGT. CDR3 nucleotides: TGTGCCAGCAGTCCGGACAGGTATCAGCCCCAGCATTTT. Its translation: CASSPDRYQPQHF.

The chain carries TRBV7-9 and TRBJ2-1; D gene ambiguous. The length of the CDR3 is 12 residues. CDR1 is SEHNR, CDR2 FQNEAQ, per germline (reference sequence). The ends were cut back, 1 base at V and 6 bases at J, with 4 bases in the middle. The CDR3 is CASSLVLNEQFF. CDR3 nucleotide sequence: TGTGCCAGCAGCTTAGTCCTCAATGAGCAGTTCTTC.

This clonotype appeared a few times. This chain links TRBV20-1 with TRBJ2-5; D may be TRBD2 (6 bases). Germline lookup yields CDR1 DFQATT and CDR2 SNEGSKA (reference sequence). With 0 bases removed from V and 5 bases from J, the gap between germline ends came to 7 bases. The length of the CDR3 is 12 residues. CDR3 nucleotide sequence: TGCAGTGCTAGAGAGAGCGGGGAGACCCAGTACTTC. Protein sequence: CSARESGETQYF.

The CDR3 here is CSARDGLAVGGELFF. The CDR3 coding sequence is TGCAGTGCTAGAGATGGACTAGCCGTTGGCGGGGAGCTGTTTTTT. The V and J genes are TRBV20-1 and TRBJ2-2; 8 nucleotides match TRBD2. The CDR3 covers 15 residues. The V gene end was trimmed by 0 bases and the J gene end by 7 bases; junction bases not matched to a gene: 7. Germline V gene sequence: CDR1 DFQATT, CDR2 SNEGSKA (reference sequence).

The chain joins TRBV6-2 or TRBV6-3 to TRBJ1-2, with D possibly matching TRBD1 (5 bases). The germline gives CDR1 MNHEY, CDR2 SVGEGT. With 5 bases removed from V and 8 bases from J, the gap between germline ends came to 15 bases. The CDR3 is 13 amino acids. DNA for the CDR3: TGTGCCAGCAGTCCCGCCCAGGGAGGAGGCTACACCTTC. This gives the protein CASSPAQGGGYTF.

This chain joins TRBV7-9 and TRBJ1-2, with TRBD1 matching over 7 bases. With V trimmed by 6 bases and J by 1 base, 14 bases remained unmatched. CDR1 is SEHNR and CDR2 is FQNEAQ in the germline V gene (reference sequence). The CDR3 consists of 17 residues. The CDR3 here is CASRPPRRQGLNYGYTF. CDR3 bases: TGTGCCAGCAGACCCCCCCGACGACAGGGACTTAACTATGGCTACACCTTC.

The chain has TRBV7-9 and TRBJ2-1, with TRBD1 identical over 9 bases. Per germline, CDR1 SEHNR and CDR2 FQNEAQ (reference sequence). J was trimmed by 6 bases and V by 4 bases; bases with no gene match: 13. The CDR3 contains 17 residues. In DNA form, the CDR3 reads TGTGCCAGCAGCTCCGCCCGGGACAGGGCGTTGGGCAATGAGCAGTTCTTC. Protein product: CASSSARDRALGNEQFF.

The gene calls are TRBV2 and TRBJ2-1; D might be TRBD1 or TRBD2, each matching 5 bases. The germline V gene encodes CDR1 SNHLY and CDR2 FYNNEI. Trimming shortened V by 4 bases and J by 6 bases, and 16 bases separated the two germline ends. This CDR3 spans 15 amino acids. The CDR3 sequence is CASSAPEGSVNEQFF. The CDR3 region has the DNA TGTGCCAGCAGTGCCCCCGAGGGGTCCGTCAATGAGCAGTTCTTC.

The chain joins TRBV9 to TRBJ2-2, with D hard to call. The CDR3 consists of 10 residues. V was shortened by 7 bases and J by 6 bases, with 4 bases between the two germline ends. Germline values: CDR1 SGDLS, CDR2 YYNGEE. The CDR3 nucleotides are TGTGCCAGCTTTTCCGGGGAGCTGTTTTTT. As protein: CASFSGELFF. The variable domain in full, with the rest retrieved from reference TRBV9 and TRBJ2-2, is DSGVTQTPKHLITATGQRVTLRCSPRSGDLSVYWYQQSLDQGLQFLIQYYNGEERAKGNILERFSAQQFPDLHSELNLSSLELGDSALYFCASFSGELFFGEGSRLTVL.

This clonotype has a single count. This chain uses TRBV2 with TRBJ1-4; 7 nucleotides line up with TRBD1. V was pared by 5 bases and J by 3 bases, with 6 bases of the junction left unmatched. The germline V gene encodes CDR1 SNHLY and CDR2 FYNNEI. The CDR3 has 15 amino acids. The CDR3 DNA reads as TGTGCCAGCAGTTATCAGGGGGTACCTAATGAAAAACTGTTTTTT. It is translated as CASSYQGVPNEKLFF. Variable domain in full (rest from reference TRBV2 and TRBJ1-4): EPEVTQTPSHQVTQMGQEVILRCVPISNHLYFYWYRQILGQKVEFLVSFYNNEISEKSEIFDDQFSVERPDGSNFTLKIRSTKLEDSAMYFCASSYQGVPNEKLFFGSGTQLSVL.

This rearrangement joins TRBV10-1 to TRBJ2-7, with D possibly TRBD2 on 6 matching bases. The CDR3 spans 21 residues. V was cut by 10 bases and J by 5 bases, with 42 bases left in between. The V gene's germline CDR1 is WNHNN and CDR2 SYGVQD (reference sequence). The CDR3 coding sequence is TGCGCCAACCCCGCCGAAGATGGACGTAGTATTGGTCTGGCGGGAAGGCACGAGCAGTACTTC. It yields the protein CANPAEDGRSIGLAGRHEQYF.